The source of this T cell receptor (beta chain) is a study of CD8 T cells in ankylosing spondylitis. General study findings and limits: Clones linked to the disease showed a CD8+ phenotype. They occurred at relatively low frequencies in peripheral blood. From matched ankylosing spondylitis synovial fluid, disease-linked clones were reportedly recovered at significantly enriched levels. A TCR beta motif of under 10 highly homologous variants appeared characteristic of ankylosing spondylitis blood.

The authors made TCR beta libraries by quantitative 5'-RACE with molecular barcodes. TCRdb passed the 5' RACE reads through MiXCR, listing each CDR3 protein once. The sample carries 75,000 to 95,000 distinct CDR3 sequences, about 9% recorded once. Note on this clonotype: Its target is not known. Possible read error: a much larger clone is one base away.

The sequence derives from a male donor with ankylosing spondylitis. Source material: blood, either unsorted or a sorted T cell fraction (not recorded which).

CDR3 sequence: CATRTGPTGGLFF. In DNA form, the CDR3 reads TGTGCCACTAGGACAGGGCCCACCGGGGGGCTGTTTTTT. This chain connects TRBV24-1 to TRBJ2-2; TRBD1 agrees at 8 bases. The CDR3 contains 13 residues. CDR1 and CDR2 from the germline V gene are KGHDR and SFDVKD.